These T cell receptor beta chains were read from a single sample in a study of response to subunit inactivated influenza vaccine. Each CDR3 protein is one row after TCRdb ran MiXCR on the RT-PCR reads. In the table there are fewer than 750,000 distinct CDR3 sequences, 12% to 15% of which are singletons. The sample here was PBMCs from blood, taken about 12 days after vaccination. These receptors were collected from a man aged 45-65 years who received an inactivated influenza vaccine. Both conserved end residues are part of each CDR3. Fields, in order: J gene, D gene, V gene, CDR3 length, clone size, CDR3 DNA, CDR3 protein. D genes are given only for firm matches. Where a row states a size, it is once, few, many or the class of an expanded clone; other rows omit it.

j_call: TRBJ1-6; d_call: NA; v_call: TRBV28; cdr3_length: 16; clone_size: NA; cdr3_nt: TGTGCCAGCCGGGACTCCACGAGCTCCTATAATTCACCCCTCCACTTT; cdr3_aa: CASRDSTSSYNSPLHF
j_call: TRBJ2-7; d_call: TRBD2; v_call: TRBV12-3/TRBV12-4; cdr3_length: 16; clone_size: many; cdr3_nt: TGTGCCAGCAGTTCCACCCGGACTAGCGGGGCCTACGAGCAGTACTTC; cdr3_aa: CASSSTRTSGAYEQYF
j_call: TRBJ2-1; d_call: TRBD2; v_call: TRBV4-3; cdr3_length: 15; clone_size: NA; cdr3_nt: TGCGCCAGCAGCCAAGTGAGGTCGGGAGGTAATGAGCAGTTCTTC; cdr3_aa: CASSQVRSGGNEQFF
j_call: TRBJ2-7; d_call: TRBD2; v_call: TRBV7-8; cdr3_length: 16; clone_size: few; cdr3_nt: TGTGCCAGCAGAACCCTGGGGGGGTTAACAATCCACGAGCAGTACTTC; cdr3_aa: CASRTLGGLTIHEQYF
j_call: TRBJ2-3; d_call: TRBD1; v_call: TRBV7-9; cdr3_length: 17; clone_size: NA; cdr3_nt: TGTGCCAGCAGCCCAACTCGGACAGGGAACCAGCCACGGGGGCAGTATTTT; cdr3_aa: CASSPTRTGNQPRGQYF
j_call: TRBJ1-1; d_call: NA; v_call: TRBV12-3/TRBV12-4; cdr3_length: 15; clone_size: NA; cdr3_nt: TGTGCCAGCAGAACCGCACAGGGATTGAACACTGAAGCTTTCTTT; cdr3_aa: CASRTAQGLNTEAFF
j_call: TRBJ2-1; d_call: TRBD1; v_call: TRBV5-1; cdr3_length: 14; clone_size: NA; cdr3_nt: TGCGCCAGCAGCCGCAGGACAGGGATGGATGAGCAGTTCTTC; cdr3_aa: CASSRRTGMDEQFF
j_call: TRBJ2-7; d_call: NA; v_call: TRBV29-1; cdr3_length: 13; clone_size: many; cdr3_nt: TGCAGCGCGGGGGAAAGTTACTCCTACGAGCAGTACTTC; cdr3_aa: CSAGESYSYEQYF
j_call: TRBJ2-7; d_call: TRBD2; v_call: TRBV14; cdr3_length: 15; clone_size: NA; cdr3_nt: TGTGCCAGCAGCCCACTAGCGGGACTCCCCTACGAGCAGTACTTC; cdr3_aa: CASSPLAGLPYEQYF
j_call: TRBJ2-5; d_call: NA; v_call: TRBV28; cdr3_length: 14; clone_size: NA; cdr3_nt: TGTGCCAGCAGTTTCGGACGGAACCAAGAGACCCAGTACTTC; cdr3_aa: CASSFGRNQETQYF
j_call: TRBJ1-2; d_call: NA; v_call: TRBV21-1; cdr3_length: 16; clone_size: NA; cdr3_nt: TGTGCCAGCAGCTCTGATGGGCAGGCTCTTGGCTATGGCTACACCTTC; cdr3_aa: CASSSDGQALGYGYTF